These 26 T cell receptor beta chains were all obtained from the same sample, sequenced in a study of type 1 and type 2 diabetes patients. The PCR template was genomic DNA. The TCR beta CDR3 region was amplified using 30 forward and 13 reverse primers. TCRdb redid the calling of the multiplex PCR reads with MiXCR, one entry per CDR3 protein. The sample has about 290,000 distinct CDR3 sequences; over 45% are singletons. Sequencing input: peripheral blood mononuclear cells (PBMCs). These receptors were obtained from a man between 18 and 29 years old with type 2 diabetes.

The table lists this clonotype with a few counts. This sequence joins TRBV14 and TRBJ1-2; 7 bases align to TRBD1. Unmatched junction bases numbered 8, after V lost 1 base and J lost 6 bases. The CDR3 runs 15 residues. Germline V gives CDR1 SGHDN, CDR2 FVKESK. DNA of the CDR3: TGTGCCAGCAGCCAAGGGCAGGGGGTTTGGGATGGCTACACCTTC. Translated: CASSQGQGVWDGYTF.

The chain uses TRBV7-9 and TRBJ1-5, with D possibly TRBD1 on 6 matching bases. CDR3 length: 12 amino acids. With 4 bases removed from V and 6 bases from J, the gap between germline ends came to 7 bases. Looked up from germline, CDR1 is SEHNR and CDR2 is FQNEAQ (reference sequence). Here the CDR3 reads CASSSQGQPQHF. CDR3 sequence (DNA): TGTGCCAGCAGCTCACAGGGTCAGCCCCAGCATTTT.

This clonotype was found many times. The gene calls are TRBV30 and TRBJ2-5; tentative D call: TRBD2 (5 bases). Looked up from germline, CDR1 is GTSNPN and CDR2 is SVGIG (reference sequence). The CDR3 runs 13 residues. Trimming took 0 bases from V and 5 from J, leaving 10 bases between them. The CDR3 sequence: CAWSVGRRETQYF. DNA of the CDR3: TGTGCCTGGAGTGTAGGTCGGAGGGAGACCCAGTACTTC.

V usage is TRBV20-1 and J usage is TRBJ2-7, with TRBD2 as a possible D gene (6 bases). This CDR3 contains 13 residues. Trimming stripped 6 bases from V and 2 bases from J, with 14 bases between. Germline CDR1 DFQATT, CDR2 SNEGSKA (reference sequence). The CDR3 nucleotides read TGCAGTGCCGGGACTCAAGGACCCTACGAGCAGTACTTC. Residues: CSAGTQGPYEQYF.

This clonotype was seen only a few times. V and J are TRBV7-8 and TRBJ2-2, with D maybe TRBD2 (7 bases). The CDR3 totals 16 residues. Trimming removed 5 bases at V and 0 bases at J, with 13 bases between. The germline CDR1 and CDR2 sequences are SGHVS and FQNEAQ. This CDR3 is CASSGGGHTNTGELFF. In nucleotides, the CDR3 is TGTGCCAGCAGCGGGGGGGGACACACGAACACCGGGGAGCTGTTTTTT. The whole variable domain, remainder taken from reference TRBV7-8 and TRBJ2-2, is GAGVSQSPRYKVAKRGQDVALRCDPISGHVSLFWYQQALGQGPEFLTYFQNEAQLDKSGLPSDRFFAERPEGSVSTLKIQRTQQEDSAVYLCASSGGGHTNTGELFFGEGSRLTVL.

The chain's CDR3 is CASMFGDGTEAFF. CDR3 nucleotides: TGTGCCAGCATGTTCGGGGATGGCACTGAAGCTTTCTTT. The rearrangement uses TRBV6-6 and TRBJ1-1; D is ambiguous. The CDR3 covers 13 residues. The germline gives CDR1 MNHNY, CDR2 SVGAGI (reference sequence). V shed 7 bases and J shed 4 bases, with 13 bases lying between them.

This clonotype was counted a few times. The rearrangement joins TRBV20-1 to TRBJ2-7; 7 bases align to TRBD1. The germline CDR1 and CDR2 sequences are DFQATT and SNEGSKA (reference sequence). Trimming took 0 bases from V and 2 from J; bases not matched to a gene: 4. The CDR3 spans 14 residues. Here the CDR3 reads CSARDVQGAYEQYF. Here the CDR3 DNA reads TGCAGTGCTAGAGATGTGCAGGGGGCCTACGAGCAGTACTTC.

This clonotype was observed a handful of times. Written as DNA, the CDR3 is TGCGCCAGCAGCCCGGGACTAGCGGGAGGGTATTTGACCCAGTACTTC. This encodes CASSPGLAGGYLTQYF. The chain is built from TRBV5-1 and TRBJ2-5; 16 bases agree with TRBD2. The V and J ends lost 4 bases and 7 bases, in that order; junction bases with no gene match: 7. CDR1 and CDR2 from the germline V gene are SGHRS and YFSETQ. The CDR3 extends over 16 amino acids.

J is TRBJ2-1 and V is TRBV2, with D tentatively TRBD1 or TRBD2 (6 bases each). V was pared by 1 base and J by 3 bases, with 13 bases between. This CDR3 spans 16 amino acids. CDR1 SNHLY and CDR2 FYNNEI come from the germline V gene. This CDR3 is CASSEVGGINYNEQFF. The CDR3 nucleotides are TGTGCCAGCAGTGAAGTAGGGGGGATTAACTACAATGAGCAGTTCTTC.

This clonotype was observed a few times. This rearrangement joins TRBV7-9 to TRBJ1-4, with D possibly being TRBD1 (5 bases). Germline assignment: CDR1 SEHNR and CDR2 FQNEAQ (reference sequence). With 3 bases removed from V and 7 bases from J, the gap between germline ends came to 21 bases. The CDR3 sequence is 17 residues long. The CDR3: CASSLARRGEAGEKLFF. In DNA form, the CDR3 reads TGTGCCAGCAGCTTGGCCCGGCGGGGGGAGGCGGGTGAAAAACTGTTTTTT. Full variable domain (remainder filled in from reference TRBV7-9 and TRBJ1-4): DTGVSQNPRHKITKRGQNVTFRCDPISEHNRLYWYRQTLGQGPEFLTYFQNEAQLEKSRLLSDRFSAERPKGSFSTLEIQRTEQGDSAMYLCASSLARRGEAGEKLFFGSGTQLSVL.

A few counts support this clonotype. The V call is TRBV7-6, the J call TRBJ2-7; TRBD2 matches at 13 bases. The CDR3 is made up of 17 amino acids. V lost 5 bases, J lost 0 bases, and 7 bases stayed unmatched. Germline-derived CDR1 and CDR2 are SGHVS and FNYEAQ. In nucleotides, the CDR3 is TGTGCCAGCAGCCCCAGGACTAGCGGGGGTTTCTCCTACGAGCAGTACTTC. This gives the protein CASSPRTSGGFSYEQYF. Using reference TRBV7-6 and TRBJ2-7 for the parts outside the CDR3, the full variable domain is GAGVSQSPRYKVTKRGQDVALRCDPISGHVSLYWYRQALGQGPEFLTYFNYEAQQDKSGLPNDRFSAERPEGSISTLTIQRTEQRDSAMYRCASSPRTSGGFSYEQYFGPGTRLTVT.

This clonotype showed up just a few times. CDR3: CATSRSTGPSTEAFF. For the CDR3, the DNA is TGTGCCACCAGCAGATCGACAGGTCCTAGCACTGAAGCTTTCTTT. This chain connects TRBV15 to TRBJ1-1, with a possible D match to TRBD1 (6 bases). The germline V and J ends were trimmed by 2 bases and 4 bases, with 14 bases remaining between them. The germline V gene has CDR1 LNHNV and CDR2 YYDKDF (reference sequence). This CDR3 contains 15 residues.

This sequence joins TRBV6-4 and TRBJ2-7; D may correspond to TRBD1 or TRBD2 (5 bases each). Germline V gene sequence: CDR1 MRHNA, CDR2 SNTAGT. CDR3 length: 17 amino acids. With 0 bases removed from V and 3 bases from J, the gap between germline ends came to 18 bases. CDR3 amino acids: CASSDSMGDSSYYEQYF. DNA of the CDR3: TGTGCCAGCAGTGACTCGATGGGAGACAGCTCATACTACGAGCAGTACTTC.

The chain joins TRBV19 to TRBJ2-7, with D possibly matching TRBD1 (6 bases). Per the germline V gene, CDR1 is LNHDA and CDR2 is SQIVND (reference sequence). V was shortened by 7 bases and J by 5 bases, with 15 bases between the two germline ends. This CDR3 region has 13 residues. The CDR3 sequence is CASNEQGSDEQYF. For the CDR3, the DNA is TGTGCCAGTAACGAACAGGGTAGTGACGAGCAGTACTTC.

The table lists this clonotype with a few counts. V usage is TRBV20-1 and J usage is TRBJ1-4; 9 nucleotides match TRBD1. Germline assignment: CDR1 DFQATT and CDR2 SNEGSKA (reference sequence). The CDR3 contains 13 residues. Losses at the gene ends were 4 bases for V and 7 bases for J; bases not matched to a gene: 4. The CDR3 region is CSATGTGLEKLFF. In DNA, the CDR3 is TGCAGTGCTACCGGGACAGGGCTTGAAAAACTGTTTTTT.

CDR3 region: CASSISRGLNYGYTF. In DNA form, the CDR3 reads TGTGCCAGCAGTATTAGCAGGGGCCTGAACTATGGCTACACCTTC. The chain recombines TRBV14 with TRBJ1-2; the D gene is possibly TRBD1 (6 bases). Per the germline V gene, CDR1 is SGHDN and CDR2 is FVKESK. This CDR3 is 15 amino acids long. Deletions cut 6 bases from V and 2 bases from J, with 16 bases between.

The chain's CDR3 is CASSQASGWETQYF. The CDR3 DNA reads as TGCGCCAGCAGCCAAGCATCAGGGTGGGAGACCCAGTACTTC. V gene TRBV4-1 combines with J gene TRBJ2-5; weak D call: TRBD1 (5 bases). The CDR3 loop spans 14 amino acids. Germline CDR1 is MGHRA and CDR2 is YSYEKL. V shed 1 base and J shed 5 bases, with 11 bases lying between them.

The chain carries TRBV27 and TRBJ2-3; 10 positions match TRBD1. CDR1 and CDR2 from the germline V gene are MNHEY and SMNVEV (reference sequence). The ends lost 6 bases at V and 7 bases at J; junction bases unmatched: 4. The CDR3 is 13 amino acids. CDR3 DNA: TGTGCCAGCAGGGACAGGGGGTACTATACGCAGTATTTT. This codes for CASRDRGYYTQYF.

This clonotype occurred a few times. The gene calls are TRBV24-1 and TRBJ2-2, with no clear D. The V end was cut by 5 bases, the J end by 1 base, with 7 bases between. This CDR3 has 14 amino acids. CDR1 is KGHDR, CDR2 SFDVKD, per germline. The CDR3 region is CATSAVMNTGELFF. The CDR3 nucleotides are TGTGCCACCAGTGCCGTAATGAACACCGGGGAGCTGTTTTTT.

On this clonotype: A read error may account for a junction end that differs from germline. The gene calls are TRBV4-1 and TRBJ1-1; D is undetermined. CDR1 is MGHRA, CDR2 YSYEKL, per germline. The CDR3 sequence is 12 residues long. The CDR3 loop is CASSEWHTEAFF. Here the CDR3 DNA reads TGTGCCAGCAGTGAATGGCACACTGAAGCTTTCTTT.

The chain links TRBV29-1 to TRBJ1-1; 9 nucleotides match TRBD1. Germline CDR1 SQVTM, CDR2 ANQGSEA. There are 14 residues in the CDR3. V trimming: 5 bases; J trimming: 4 bases; junction bases outside the gene matches: 8. The CDR3 DNA reads TGCAGCGTTCACGGGGGACAGGGTAGCACTGAAGCTTTCTTT. Its translation: CSVHGGQGSTEAFF.

V usage is TRBV20-1 and J usage is TRBJ1-1, with a possible D match to TRBD1 (6 bases). The CDR3 covers 14 residues. From germline, CDR1 is DFQATT and CDR2 SNEGSKA (reference sequence). V lost 3 bases to trimming and J lost 4 bases, with 15 bases between them. This CDR3 is CSARSNRDLTEAFF. The CDR3 nucleotides read TGCAGTGCTAGGAGTAACAGGGATCTCACTGAAGCTTTCTTT.

This clonotype showed up just a few times. The chain joins TRBV7-2 to TRBJ1-2, with a weak D call TRBD1 (5 bases). Per the germline V gene, CDR1 is SGHTA and CDR2 is FQGNSA. With 2 bases removed from V and 4 bases from J, the gap between germline ends came to 14 bases. The length of the CDR3 is 15 residues. The CDR3, as DNA: TGTGCCAGCAGCTTAAGTTCTGGGGCTGGCTATGGCTACACCTTC. It encodes CASSLSSGAGYGYTF.

This clonotype has just a few counts. The chain has TRBV5-1 and TRBJ1-2; no clear D gene. Germline V gene data show CDR1 as SGHRS and CDR2 as YFSETQ. The CDR3 covers 13 residues. V gave up 0 bases and J gave up 7 bases, with 10 bases separating them. The CDR3 nucleotides read TGCGCCAGCAGCTTGGACCCCGCTTTTGGCTACACCTTC. Translation: CASSLDPAFGYTF.

V is TRBV9 and J is TRBJ2-1, with 14 positions matching TRBD2. Germline V gene sequence: CDR1 SGDLS, CDR2 YYNGEE. The J segment lost 7 bases and the V segment lost 3 bases, leaving 3 bases of the junction unmatched. The CDR3 totals 15 residues. The CDR3 region is CASSGLAGGVNEQFF. CDR3 DNA sequence: TGTGCCAGCAGCGGACTAGCGGGAGGGGTGAATGAGCAGTTCTTC.

This chain uses TRBV7-2 with TRBJ2-3; a weak D match, TRBD2 (5 bases). Trimming pared 7 bases from V and 8 bases from J, leaving 13 bases between. The CDR3 loop spans 12 amino acids. Germline loops: CDR1 SGHTA, CDR2 FQGNSA. For the CDR3, the DNA is TGTGCCAGCACTCAAGGGAGAGCTACGCAGTATTTT. Translated, it gives CASTQGRATQYF.